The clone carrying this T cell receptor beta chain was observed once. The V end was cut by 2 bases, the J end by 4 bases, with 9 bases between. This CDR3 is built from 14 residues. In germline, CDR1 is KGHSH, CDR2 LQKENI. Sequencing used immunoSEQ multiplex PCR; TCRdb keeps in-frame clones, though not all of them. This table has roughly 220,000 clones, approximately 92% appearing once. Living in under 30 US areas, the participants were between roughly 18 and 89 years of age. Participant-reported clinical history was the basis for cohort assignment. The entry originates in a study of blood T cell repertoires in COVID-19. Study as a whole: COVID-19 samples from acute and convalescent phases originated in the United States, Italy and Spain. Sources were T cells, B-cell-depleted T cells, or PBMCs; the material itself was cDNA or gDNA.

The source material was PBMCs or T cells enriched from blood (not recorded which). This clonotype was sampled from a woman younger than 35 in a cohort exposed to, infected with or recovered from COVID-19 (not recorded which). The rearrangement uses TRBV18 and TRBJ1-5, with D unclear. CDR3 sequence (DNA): TGTGCCAGCTCACCAGGAACAGATAATCAGCCCCAGCATTTT. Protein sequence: CASSPGTDNQPQHF.